These T cell receptor beta chains were read from a single sample in a study of cytomegalovirus exposure and HLA in healthy donors. The assay was immunoSEQ multiplex PCR, and TCRdb's table has in-frame clones only and misses some. This sample has 150,000 or so clones; 75% to 80% occur once, and the top ten carry about 14%. Sequencing input: PBMCs. These receptors came from a man aged 45 to 65 in good health and CMV-seropositive. Each CDR3 is given with its conserved first and last residue. The order of the fields is CDR3 DNA, CDR3 protein, CDR3 length, J gene, V gene, clone size, D gene. D genes are given only for firm matches. Where a row states a size, it is once, few, many or the class of an expanded clone; other rows omit it.

DNA: TGTGCCAGCTCACTCCCCAAGAACACTGAAGCTTTCTTT
CDR3: CASSLPKNTEAFF
length: 13
J: TRBJ1-1
V: TRBV18
size: few
D: -

DNA: TGCGCCAGCAGCTTGCTAGCGGAAAGCACAGATACGCAGTATTTT
CDR3: CASSLLAESTDTQYF
length: 15
J: TRBJ2-3
V: TRBV5-1
size: -
D: TRBD2

DNA: TGTGCCAGCAAAAAATCGGGGGGGGCCCAAAAGAGCCAGTACTTC
CDR3: CASKKSGGAQKSQYF
length: 15
J: TRBJ2-5
V: TRBV2
size: -
D: TRBD2

DNA: TGTGCCAGCAGCACGAGATCCGGGACAGTCCTCTTC
CDR3: CASSTRSGTVLF
length: 12
J: TRBJ1-2
V: TRBV13
size: -
D: TRBD1

DNA: TGTGCCATCAGTGAGCCCCGGGACAGGGCAAAATTC
CDR3: CAISEPRDRAKF
length: 12
J: TRBJ2-7
V: TRBV10-3
size: -
D: TRBD1

DNA: TGTGCCAGCAGTGAGGACAACCGGACCCCCCGGGAAAAACTGTTTTTT
CDR3: CASSEDNRTPREKLFF
length: 16
J: TRBJ1-4
V: TRBV6-1
size: -
D: -

DNA: TGTGCCAGCAGCGAAACTAGCGGGGGGCGGTATGAGCAGTTCTTC
CDR3: CASSETSGGRYEQFF
length: 15
J: TRBJ2-1
V: TRBV11-2
size: -
D: TRBD2

DNA: TGTGCCAGCAGTTTATCCTCAGGGCACTATGGCTACACCTTC
CDR3: CASSLSSGHYGYTF
length: 14
J: TRBJ1-2
V: TRBV27
size: -
D: -

DNA: TGTGCCAGCAGCGGCGGGGGGGCGACAGATACGCAGTATTTT
CDR3: CASSGGGATDTQYF
length: 14
J: TRBJ2-3
V: TRBV9
size: -
D: TRBD2

DNA: TGTGCCAGCAGCTTTGGACAGGGGGCCACCTACGAGCAGTACTTC
CDR3: CASSFGQGATYEQYF
length: 15
J: TRBJ2-7
V: TRBV7-9
size: -
D: TRBD1

DNA: TGTGCCAGCTCACCCGACAGGGGGCCGAACACTGAAGCTTTCTTT
CDR3: CASSPDRGPNTEAFF
length: 15
J: TRBJ1-1
V: TRBV18
size: -
D: TRBD1

DNA: TGTGCCAGCAGTTACGGGGAGAAGAACACTGAAGCTTTCTTT
CDR3: CASSYGEKNTEAFF
length: 14
J: TRBJ1-1
V: TRBV6-5
size: -
D: -

DNA: TGTGCCAGCAGGTCCCGGGGGTTACATTTT
CDR3: CASRSRGLHF
length: 10
J: TRBJ2-3
V: TRBV27
size: -
D: -

DNA: TGTGCCTGGAGTGGAGGAAGCTATGGCTACACCTTC
CDR3: CAWSGGSYGYTF
length: 12
J: TRBJ1-2
V: TRBV30
size: -
D: -

DNA: TGTGCCAGCAGCTTGCCCCGGGGGGCCGGCACAGATACGCAGTATTTT
CDR3: CASSLPRGAGTDTQYF
length: 16
J: TRBJ2-3
V: TRBV11-2
size: -
D: -

DNA: TGTGCCAGCAGCCGACTCGGGACAGATAATTCACCCCTCCACTTT
CDR3: CASSRLGTDNSPLHF
length: 15
J: TRBJ1-6
V: TRBV2
size: once
D: TRBD1

DNA: TGTGCCAGCAGGACGACAGACTTCTATGGCTACACCTTC
CDR3: CASRTTDFYGYTF
length: 13
J: TRBJ1-2
V: TRBV28
size: -
D: -

DNA: TGTGCCAGCAGCTTGGCAGGGAGGGGCTACGAGCAGTACTTC
CDR3: CASSLAGRGYEQYF
length: 14
J: TRBJ2-7
V: TRBV5-6
size: -
D: TRBD2

DNA: TGTGCCAGCAGCTTAAACGGGGTAACGAACACTGAAGCTTTCTTT
CDR3: CASSLNGVTNTEAFF
length: 15
J: TRBJ1-1
V: TRBV7-2
size: -
D: -

DNA: TGTGCCAGCACTACAGAGTTAAACACTGAAGCTTTCTTT
CDR3: CASTTELNTEAFF
length: 13
J: TRBJ1-1
V: TRBV2
size: -
D: -

DNA: TGTGCCAGCAGCCCCGCGGGCAGTTTAGCCAAAAACATTCAGTACTTC
CDR3: CASSPAGSLAKNIQYF
length: 16
J: TRBJ2-4
V: TRBV5-6
size: -
D: -

DNA: TGTGCCAGCAGCTTTATTAGCGGCACAGATACGCAGTATTTT
CDR3: CASSFISGTDTQYF
length: 14
J: TRBJ2-3
V: TRBV5-4
size: -
D: -

DNA: TGTGCCAGCAGCCTAAGGCAACAGGGAGCAGATACGCAGTATTTT
CDR3: CASSLRQQGADTQYF
length: 15
J: TRBJ2-3
V: TRBV6-1
size: few
D: -

DNA: TGTGCCAGCAGCTATACCAGGGGGACAGATACGCAGTATTTT
CDR3: CASSYTRGTDTQYF
length: 14
J: TRBJ2-3
V: TRBV11-2
size: -
D: TRBD1

DNA: TGTGCCAGCACTCTCCAGCGGGGGGGCCTAAGGGTCGAGACCCAGTACTTC
CDR3: CASTLQRGGLRVETQYF
length: 17
J: TRBJ2-5
V: TRBV28
size: -
D: TRBD2

DNA: TGTGCCAGCAGCTTTTCTATAGGCAATCAGCCCCAGCATTTT
CDR3: CASSFSIGNQPQHF
length: 14
J: TRBJ1-5
V: TRBV5-5
size: -
D: -

DNA: TGTGCCAGCAGTCCCCCAGCAGGCGACAACACTGAAGCTTTCTTT
CDR3: CASSPPAGDNTEAFF
length: 15
J: TRBJ1-1
V: TRBV28
size: -
D: -

DNA: TGTGCCACCAGTCCAATAAGCCAGGCATGGAATGAAAAACTGTTTTTT
CDR3: CATSPISQAWNEKLFF
length: 16
J: TRBJ1-4
V: TRBV15
size: once
D: -

DNA: TGTGCCAGCAGCTTAGACCACTTTAATCAGCCCCAGCATTTT
CDR3: CASSLDHFNQPQHF
length: 14
J: TRBJ1-5
V: TRBV11-2
size: few
D: -

DNA: TGTGCCAGCAGCAAAAGGGAACTAGAATTCGGGACCCAGTACTTC
CDR3: CASSKRELEFGTQYF
length: 15
J: TRBJ2-5
V: TRBV7-6
size: -
D: -

DNA: TGTGCAAGTCGCTTAGCACCACACGCCCTTCGACAGGGGTCCTCCTACGAGCAGTACTTC
CDR3: CASRLAPHALRQGSSYEQYF
length: 20
J: TRBJ2-7
V: TRBV12-2
size: -
D: -

DNA: TGTGCCAGCAGCCCCCTGACGGGGTTAACTAGCACAGATACGCAGTATTTT
CDR3: CASSPLTGLTSTDTQYF
length: 17
J: TRBJ2-3
V: TRBV7-3
size: once
D: -

DNA: TGTGCTAGTGGTTTGGGGCCGGGACAGGGGTTGGTGCGGAACACTGAAGCTTTCTTT
CDR3: CASGLGPGQGLVRNTEAFF
length: 19
J: TRBJ1-1
V: TRBV12-5
size: -
D: TRBD1

DNA: TGTGCCAGCTCACCACCGCGGGGTGGTGGCTACACCTTC
CDR3: CASSPPRGGGYTF
length: 13
J: TRBJ1-2
V: TRBV18
size: -
D: -